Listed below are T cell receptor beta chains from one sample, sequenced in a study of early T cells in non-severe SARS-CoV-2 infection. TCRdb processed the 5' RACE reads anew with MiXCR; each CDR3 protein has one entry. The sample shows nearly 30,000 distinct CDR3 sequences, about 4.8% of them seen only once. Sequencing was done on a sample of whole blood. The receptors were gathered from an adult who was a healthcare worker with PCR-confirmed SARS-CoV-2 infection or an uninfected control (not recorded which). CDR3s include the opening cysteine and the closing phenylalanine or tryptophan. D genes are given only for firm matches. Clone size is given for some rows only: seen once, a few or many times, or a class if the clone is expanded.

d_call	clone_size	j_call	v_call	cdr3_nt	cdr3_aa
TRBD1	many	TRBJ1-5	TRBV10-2	TGCGCCAGCAGTGAACAGGGGACTCAGCCCCAGCATTTT	CASSEQGTQPQHF
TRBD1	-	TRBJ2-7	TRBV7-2	TGTGCCAGCAGCTTATATGGTTTGGGACAGAGGGACGAGCAGTACTTC	CASSLYGLGQRDEQYF
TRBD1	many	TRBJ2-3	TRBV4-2	TGTGCCAGCAGCCAATGGGACAGGGGTGCAGATACGCAGTATTTT	CASSQWDRGADTQYF
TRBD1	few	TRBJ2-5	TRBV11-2	TGTGCCAGCAGCGTCGGACAGGCTGGGCATGAGACCCAGTACTTC	CASSVGQAGHETQYF
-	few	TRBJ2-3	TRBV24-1	TGTGCCACCAGTGCAGGGGATAAGAGCACAGATACGCAGTATTTT	CATSAGDKSTDTQYF
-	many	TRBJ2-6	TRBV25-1	TGTGCCACCGCCTCGGTTGGGGCCAACGTCCTGACTTTC	CATASVGANVLTF
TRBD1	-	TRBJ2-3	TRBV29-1	TGCAGCTTTAGATTGCGACAGGGGGATACGCAGTATTTT	CSFRLRQGDTQYF
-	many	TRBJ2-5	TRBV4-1	TGCGCCAGCAGCCAAGTCGCAGGGCTAGAGACCCAGTACTTC	CASSQVAGLETQYF
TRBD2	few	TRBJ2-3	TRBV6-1	TGTGCCAGCAGTGCCCTAGCGGGAGGGCGGGATACGCAGTATTTT	CASSALAGGRDTQYF
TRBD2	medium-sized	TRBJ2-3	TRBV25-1	TGTGCCAGCAGTGTACCGACTAGCGGGAGAACTACAGATACGCAGTATTTT	CASSVPTSGRTTDTQYF
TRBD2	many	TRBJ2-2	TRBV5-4	TGTGCCAGCAGCTCGGGACTAGCGGGAGGCCCCACCGGGGAGCTGTTTTTT	CASSSGLAGGPTGELFF
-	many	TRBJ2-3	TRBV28	TGTGCCAGCAGTTTTGGCGTAGCTAGCACAGATACGCAGTATTTT	CASSFGVASTDTQYF
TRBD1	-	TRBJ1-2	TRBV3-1	TGTGCCAGCAGCCGGACAGGGAACACAGATGGCTACACCTTC	CASSRTGNTDGYTF
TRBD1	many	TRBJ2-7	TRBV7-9	TGTGCCAGCAGCACTCCCGACAGGGCCTCAATCTACGAGCAGTACTTC	CASSTPDRASIYEQYF
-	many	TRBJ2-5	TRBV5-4	TGTGCCAGCAGTACCTCAGGGGCTGAAGAGACCCAGTACTTC	CASSTSGAEETQYF
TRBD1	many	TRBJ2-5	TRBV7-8	TGTGCCAGCAGCCGCCGAGGGACAGGGATAGGGGAGACCCAGTACTTC	CASSRRGTGIGETQYF
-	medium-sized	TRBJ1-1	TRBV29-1	TGCAGCGTTGAAGGGGGCGGAAACACTGAAGCTTTCTTT	CSVEGGGNTEAFF
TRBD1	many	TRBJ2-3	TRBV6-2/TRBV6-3	TGTGCCAGCAGACGGACAGGGGAGAAGGGTACGCAGTATTTT	CASRRTGEKGTQYF
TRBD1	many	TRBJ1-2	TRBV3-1	TGTGCCAGCAGCCAAGGACAGGGGGCAACTGGCTACACCTTC	CASSQGQGATGYTF
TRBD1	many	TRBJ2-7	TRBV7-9	TGTGCCAGCCAACTGGACAGGGTTGGCGAGCAGTACTTC	CASQLDRVGEQYF
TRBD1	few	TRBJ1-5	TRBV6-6	TGTGCCAGCACCTCGGGACAGCCAAATAGCAATCAGCCCCAGCATTTT	CASTSGQPNSNQPQHF
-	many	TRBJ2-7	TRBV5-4	TGTGCCAGCAGGGCGTTAATGTCCTACGAGCAGTACTTC	CASRALMSYEQYF
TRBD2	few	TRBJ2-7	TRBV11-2	TGTGCCAGCAGCCCTAGCGGGAGGCCTTTTTCTACTAGCTCCTACGAGCAGTACTTC	CASSPSGRPFSTSSYEQYF
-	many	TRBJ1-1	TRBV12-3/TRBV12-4	TGTGCCAGCAGTACCCATGACAGGAACACTGAAGCTTTCTTT	CASSTHDRNTEAFF
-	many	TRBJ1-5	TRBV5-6	TGTGCCAGCAGCTTTAGGATGGGGAGCAATCAGCCCCAGCATTTT	CASSFRMGSNQPQHF
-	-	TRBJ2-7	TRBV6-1	TGTGCCAGCAGTGAAGCGCCCGGGGGCAAATACGAGCAGTACTTC	CASSEAPGGKYEQYF
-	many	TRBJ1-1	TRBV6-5	TGTGCCAGCCGAACCGGGACTGAAGCTTTCTTT	CASRTGTEAFF
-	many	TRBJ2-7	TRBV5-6	TGTGCCAGCAGCTTGGTGACCTCCTACGAGCAGTACTTC	CASSLVTSYEQYF
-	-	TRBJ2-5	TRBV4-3	TGCGCCAGCAGCCAGGAAGTCGCTGCAGAGACCCAGTACTTC	CASSQEVAAETQYF
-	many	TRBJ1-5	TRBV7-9	TGTGCCAGCAGCCCCGACAGCTTTAATCAGCCCCAGCATTTT	CASSPDSFNQPQHF
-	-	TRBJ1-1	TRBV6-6	TGTGCCAGCAGTTACAAACGTCAGGGGAACACTGAAGCTTTCTTT	CASSYKRQGNTEAFF
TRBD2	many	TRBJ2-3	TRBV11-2	TGTGCCAGCAGCTTTAGCGGGGGGCATAGCACAGATACGCAGTATTTT	CASSFSGGHSTDTQYF
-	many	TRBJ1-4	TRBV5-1	TGCGCCAGCAGCTTGGCCGCAGGGACCGAAAAACTGTTTTTT	CASSLAAGTEKLFF
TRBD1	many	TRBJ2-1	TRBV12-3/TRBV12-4	TGTGCCAGCAGTCCGACAGGGTCTGAGCAGTTCTTC	CASSPTGSEQFF
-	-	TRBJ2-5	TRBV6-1	TGTGCCAGCAATCCGGACAGAAGGCAAGAGACCCAGTACTTC	CASNPDRRQETQYF
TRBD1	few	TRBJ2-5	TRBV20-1	TGCAGTGCGGACCGGGACAGGGGGCCTGAGACCCAGTACTTC	CSADRDRGPETQYF
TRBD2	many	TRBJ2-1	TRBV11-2	TGTGCCAGCAGCTTAAGGCTGGGACTAGTGGGCTCCTACAATGAGCAGTTCTTC	CASSLRLGLVGSYNEQFF
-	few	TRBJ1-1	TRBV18	TGTGCCAGCTCACCATTTGGGTCGAGGAACACTGAAGCTTTCTTT	CASSPFGSRNTEAFF
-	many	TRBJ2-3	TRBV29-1	TGCAGCGTGGGCTCTTTGGGCCAACCACAATCCCCAGATACGCAGTATTTT	CSVGSLGQPQSPDTQYF
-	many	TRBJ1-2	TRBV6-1	TGTGCCAGCAGTGCGGAAGGGGTAGGTCCCTACACCTTC	CASSAEGVGPYTF
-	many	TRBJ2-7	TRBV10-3	TGTGCCGCCGTCTACGAGCAGTACTTC	CAAVYEQYF
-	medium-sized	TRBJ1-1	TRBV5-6	TGTGCCAGCAGCTTGGCGTTCTCGGGGAACACTGAAGCTTTCTTT	CASSLAFSGNTEAFF
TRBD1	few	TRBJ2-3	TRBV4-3	TGCGCCAGCAGCCGAGACAGGGCTCCGGTCCGGATGGATACGCAGTATTTT	CASSRDRAPVRMDTQYF
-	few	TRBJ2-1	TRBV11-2	TGTGCCAGCAGCACCCGGGACTCGCATAGGGGGAATGAGCAGTTCTTC	CASSTRDSHRGNEQFF
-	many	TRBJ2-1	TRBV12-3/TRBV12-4	TGTGCCAGCAGACCGACAGGTCCGAATTCCAATGAGCAGTTCTTC	CASRPTGPNSNEQFF
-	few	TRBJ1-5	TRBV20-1	TGCAGTGCCTTATACCGGGACACAAAACACCCCGGAGTGCGCCAGCCCCAGCATTTT	CSALYRDTKHPGVRQPQHF
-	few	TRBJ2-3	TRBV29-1	TGCAGCGTTTCGGCCGGGAAGCAGTATTTT	CSVSAGKQYF
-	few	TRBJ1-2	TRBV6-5	TGTGCCAGCAGTTCAATTCCCGGACCGGTCAACTATGGCTACACCTTC	CASSSIPGPVNYGYTF
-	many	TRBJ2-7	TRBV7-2	TGTGCCAGCAGCGCCCCAGTAGGCGAGCAGTACTTC	CASSAPVGEQYF
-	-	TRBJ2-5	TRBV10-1	TGCGCCAGCAACAACAGGGGAGGAGAGACCCAGTACTTC	CASNNRGGETQYF